This T cell receptor beta chain comes out of a study of OX40 agonist ivuxolimab in advanced cancers. Across the whole study: While on treatment, patients had intravenous ivuxolimab at 0.01 to 10 mg/kg every 2 weeks. With a range of roughly 20 to 80, age averaged approximately 60 years, and about 83% were male. Dose-escalation patients suffered from hepatocellular carcinoma, melanoma, renal cell or head and neck cancer.

Germline loops: CDR1 MDHEN, CDR2 SYDVKM. The CDR3 is 16 residues long. V lost 6 bases to trimming and J lost 3 bases, with 18 bases between them. TCRdb's table, derived via immunoSEQ multiplex PCR, lists solely in-frame clones and lacks some. The table shows tens of thousands of clones, with roughly 81% occurring only once. The specimen was CD4+ or CD8+ T cells sorted from blood, collected in a trial of the OX40 agonist ivuxolimab. The V and J genes are TRBV28 and TRBJ1-5; tentatively, D is TRBD1 (6 bases). The sequence derives from an adult with an advanced solid tumor such as melanoma, head and neck, liver or kidney cancer. CDR3 in DNA: TGTGCCAGCAGAGAACTAGGGGGGAATCTCAATCAGCCCCAGCATTTT. Protein sequence: CASRELGGNLNQPQHF.